This TCR beta chain derives from a study of shared clonotypes between healthy human individuals. Study-level points and caveats: Naive subsets usually exceeded memory subsets in estimated richness.

The trim removed 5 bases at V and 7 bases at J, leaving 7 bases unmatched. The germline gives CDR1 MNHEY, CDR2 SVGAGI. The CDR3 sequence is 14 residues long. CD8 cells regarded as naive lacked CD45RO, were positively chosen for CCR7, and omitted terminally differentiated effector memory CD45RA+ cells. Each cell subset's genomic DNA was divided evenly among several immunoSEQ plates. Original methodology: ImmunoSEQ sequences covered only the junction and lacked quality scores; filtering therefore differed. Repertoires were generated with immunoSEQ multiplex PCR, while TCRdb's copy carries only in-frame clones and drops some. V and J calls and clone size come straight from that table; D and trimming were deduced from the DNA. The top ten clones hold about 1.7% of a sample with a few million clones, around 95% of them seen once. As concerns this clone: The antigen is not known.

The source of this sequence is a young man in good health. Some clones in this sample may be carry-over from other donors' samples. Sequencing was carried out using naive CD8+ T cells from PBMCs. The chain joins TRBV6-5 to TRBJ1-2; 10 positions agree with TRBD1. The CDR3 region is CASSITGTGVGYTF. The CDR3 nucleotides read TGTGCCAGCAGTATTACCGGGACAGGGGTTGGCTACACCTTC.